This T cell receptor beta chain was obtained from a study of molecular identifiers for immune sequencing clone quantification. General study findings and limits: One million naive cells reportedly did not prevent detection of spiked Jurkat TCR RNA from one cell. The sizes of highly expanded clones could be underestimated when identical TCR molecules share a barcode.

Germline assignment: CDR1 LGHNA and CDR2 YSLEER. V shed 1 base and J shed 2 bases, with 11 bases lying between them. This CDR3 region has 15 residues. Each library that profiled naive CD8 cells came from 20,000 to 1,000,000 sorted cells with 10%, 30% or 50% RNA. The CD8+CD4-CCR7+CD45RA+ phenotype defined the sorted naive CD8 T cells. Each CDR3 protein is one row after TCRdb ran MiXCR on the PCR reads. Of roughly 320,000 distinct CDR3 sequences in the sample, about 22% were seen once. Turning to this clonotype: No antigen is known for it.

Source material: naive CD8+ T cells from blood, with Jurkat cell RNA spiked in. Subset described: FACS-sorted CD8+CD4-CCR7+CD45RA+ naive T cells. The receptor was isolated from a human donor in good health. Some libraries in this study had Jurkat cell RNA spiked in. J is TRBJ2-5 and V is TRBV4-3, with D possibly TRBD2 on 5 matching bases. The CDR3: CASSQVTGWQETQYF. CDR3 nucleotide sequence: TGCGCCAGCAGCCAAGTGACGGGGTGGCAAGAGACCCAGTACTTC.